This passage covers 28 T cell receptor beta chains from one sample sequenced in a study of blood T cells in healthy people across ages. Then a second PCR, running about 6 to 12 cycles, was carried out with a sample-barcoded 5' primer and a J-beta primer mix. From the 5' RACE reads, TCRdb called clonotypes with MiXCR, one entry per CDR3 protein. This sample has hundreds of thousands of distinct CDR3 sequences, with 58% found just once. Sequenced: blood. The receptors were sampled from a man under 40 in good health.

This clonotype turned up a few times. This chain connects TRBV20-1 to TRBJ2-7; no definite D call. The V end lost 0 bases, the J end lost 3 bases, and 9 bases lay between the germline ends. The CDR3 runs to 13 residues. Germline V gene sequence: CDR1 DFQATT, CDR2 SNEGSKA (reference sequence). In DNA form, the CDR3 reads TGCAGTGCTAGAGATGCAGGCTACTACGAGCAGTACTTC. It encodes CSARDAGYYEQYF.

CDR3 bases: TGTGCCAGCAGTTACTCTACAGCGGGAGCGGGTAATGAGCAGTTCTTC. It codes for CASSYSTAGAGNEQFF. The chain links TRBV6-5 to TRBJ2-1; 8 bases align to TRBD2. With 0 bases clipped from V and 7 bases from J, the junction kept 8 bases outside the gene matches. This CDR3 is 16 amino acids long. CDR1 and CDR2 (germline): MNHEY, SVGAGI.

The V call is TRBV20-1, the J call TRBJ2-3, with no clear D. The CDR3 sequence is 14 residues long. V was cut by 3 bases and J by 5 bases, with 15 bases left in between. Per the germline V gene, CDR1 is DFQATT and CDR2 is SNEGSKA (reference sequence). The CDR3 here is CSARTRGVLDTQYF. CDR3 DNA sequence: TGCAGTGCTAGGACCCGTGGGGTATTAGATACGCAGTATTTT.

CDR3 nucleotides: TGTGCCAGCAGTTTAAGGGGGAGAGGGAGTGGCTACACCTTC. Its protein is CASSLRGRGSGYTF. V gene TRBV12-3 or TRBV12-4 combines with J gene TRBJ1-2; the D gene is possibly TRBD1 (6 bases). The CDR3 consists of 14 residues. Trimming pared 2 bases from V and 7 bases from J, leaving 14 bases between.

This clonotype has a handful of counts. The genes are TRBV25-1 and TRBJ2-7, with TRBD1 identical over 10 bases. Germline trimming cut 4 bases from V and 0 bases from J; bases unmatched to any gene: 6. The CDR3 extends over 16 amino acids. The germline CDR1 and CDR2 sequences are MGHDK and SYGVNS. The CDR3 here is CASSGTGQGISYEQYF. CDR3 nucleotide sequence: TGTGCCAGCAGTGGCACGGGACAGGGGATCTCCTACGAGCAGTACTTC.

The chain couples TRBV4-3 to TRBJ1-4; no definite D call. Trimming took off 1 base at V and 3 bases at J, with 6 bases between the two ends. CDR1 and CDR2 (germline): LGHNA, YSLEER. This CDR3 spans 14 amino acids. The CDR3 DNA reads as TGCGCCAGCAGCCAAGCGTGGGCTAATGAAAAACTGTTTTTT. Amino acids: CASSQAWANEKLFF.

The chain employs TRBV30 and TRBJ2-7, with D hard to call. This CDR3 comprises 14 residues. In germline, CDR1 is GTSNPN, CDR2 SVGIG (reference sequence). Trimming pared 5 bases from V and 1 base from J, leaving 15 bases between. CDR3 region: CAWELPSLSYEQYF. The CDR3 DNA reads as TGTGCCTGGGAGCTTCCCTCATTGTCCTACGAGCAGTACTTC.

V is TRBV6-5 and J is TRBJ2-3; 8 nucleotides align to TRBD1. The germline CDR1 and CDR2 sequences are MNHEY and SVGAGI. The length of the CDR3 is 13 residues. Trimming took 9 bases from V and 9 from J; bases not matched to a gene: 11. The CDR3 reads CASRTGWRETQYF. CDR3 DNA: TGTGCCAGTCGGACAGGGTGGAGGGAGACGCAGTATTTT.

The chain has TRBV2 and TRBJ2-7; weak D call: TRBD2 (6 bases). Deletions cut 2 bases from V and 4 bases from J, with 12 bases between. The CDR3 sequence is 14 residues long. Germline CDR1 is SNHLY and CDR2 is FYNNEI. CDR3 nucleotides: TGTGCCAGCAGTGAATCGGGGGAATTTTACGAGCAGTACTTC. Its translation: CASSESGEFYEQYF.

In this sample, this clonotype turned up many times. V is TRBV29-1 and J is TRBJ1-2; D gene unclear. CDR1 SQVTM and CDR2 ANQGSEA come from the germline V gene. Between the trimmed V and J ends, which lost 4 bases and 3 bases, there was a span of 9 bases. This CDR3 is built from 12 residues. The CDR3 protein is CSVVSGDYGYTF. The CDR3, as DNA: TGCAGCGTTGTTTCCGGCGACTATGGCTACACCTTC.

In its sample, this clonotype was seen a few times. The V call is TRBV28, the J call TRBJ2-7, with D possibly matching TRBD1 (6 bases). The CDR3 extends over 13 amino acids. V lost 8 bases and J lost 5, with 16 bases in between. The germline gives CDR1 MDHEN, CDR2 SYDVKM. The CDR3 coding sequence is TGTGCCAGCGGAATACAGGGTCCCCACGAGCAGTACTTC. Translation gives CASGIQGPHEQYF.

V usage is TRBV5-1 and J usage is TRBJ2-5; no clear D gene. The CDR3 totals 14 residues. Trimming pared 1 base from V and 1 base from J, leaving 8 bases between. Per the germline V gene, CDR1 is SGHRS and CDR2 is YFSETQ. CDR3 sequence (DNA): TGCGCCAGCAGCTTGTACAGCCCCCAAGAGACCCAGTACTTC. Protein: CASSLYSPQETQYF. Supplemented by reference TRBV5-1 and TRBJ2-5, the full variable domain reads KAGVTQTPRYLIKTRGQQVTLSCSPISGHRSVSWYQQTPGQGLQFLFEYFSETQRNKGNFPGRFSGRQFSNSRSEMNVSTLELGDSALYLCASSLYSPQETQYFGPGTRLLVL.

The J gene is TRBJ1-2, the V gene TRBV9, with a weak D call TRBD1 (5 bases). Per the germline V gene, CDR1 is SGDLS and CDR2 is YYNGEE. CDR3 length equals 13 residues. V was cut by 3 bases and J by 10 bases, with 16 bases left in between. The CDR3 reads CASSAERDRYYTF. CDR3 nucleotide sequence: TGTGCCAGCAGCGCCGAACGGGACCGGTACTACACCTTC.

The chain links TRBV20-1 to TRBJ2-1; D uncertain. The CDR3 contains 13 residues. The germline gives CDR1 DFQATT, CDR2 SNEGSKA (reference sequence). V was clipped by 1 base and J by 6 bases, with 10 bases between them. CDR3 loop: CSARGSRANEQFF. CDR3 DNA sequence: TGCAGTGCTAGAGGATCTAGGGCCAATGAGCAGTTCTTC.

This chain connects TRBV5-1 to TRBJ1-2; D is unclear. The CDR3 length is 13 residues. Per the germline V gene, CDR1 is SGHRS and CDR2 is YFSETQ. Trimming removed 3 bases at V and 8 bases at J, with 14 bases between. CDR3 nucleotide sequence: TGCGCCAGCAGCTCCGACCCAAGTCAGGGCTACACCTTC. Translation: CASSSDPSQGYTF. Drawing the rest from reference TRBV5-1 and TRBJ1-2, the complete variable domain is KAGVTQTPRYLIKTRGQQVTLSCSPISGHRSVSWYQQTPGQGLQFLFEYFSETQRNKGNFPGRFSGRQFSNSRSEMNVSTLELGDSALYLCASSSDPSQGYTFGSGTRLTVV.

The V call is TRBV5-6, the J call TRBJ1-2; tentatively, D is TRBD1 (6 bases). The germline V gene encodes CDR1 SGHDT and CDR2 YYEEEE. Trimming took off 3 bases at V and 4 bases at J, with 10 bases between the two ends. The CDR3 is made up of 13 amino acids. This CDR3 reads CASSSLTGYGYTF. The CDR3 DNA follows: TGTGCCAGCAGCTCCTTGACAGGCTATGGCTACACCTTC. Full variable domain (remainder filled in from reference TRBV5-6 and TRBJ1-2): DAGVTQSPTHLIKTRGQQVTLRCSPKSGHDTVSWYQQALGQGPQFIFQYYEEEERQRGNFPDRFSGHQFPNYSSELNVNALLLGDSALYLCASSSLTGYGYTFGSGTRLTVV.

This clonotype was counted a single time. A read error may account for a junction end that differs from germline. The V call is TRBV20-1, the J call TRBJ2-6; 7 bases line up with TRBD2. The CDR3 runs to 16 residues. CDR1 DFQATT and CDR2 SNEGSKA come from the germline V gene (reference sequence). Here the CDR3 DNA reads TGCAGTGCTCGAGAGATGGGAGGGTCTGGGGCCAACGTCCTGACTTTC. Protein: CSAREMGGSGANVLTF.

This clonotype was detected once. V gene TRBV29-1 combines with J gene TRBJ1-3; D ambiguous. The V gene's germline CDR1 is SQVTM and CDR2 ANQGSEA. The length of the CDR3 is 11 residues. The CDR3 bases are TGCAGTTGGTTTTCTGGAAACACCATATATTTT. It codes for CSWFSGNTIYF. Based on the CDR3 plus reference TRBV29-1 and TRBJ1-3, the full variable domain is SAVISQKPSRDICQRGTSLTIQCQVDSQVTMMFWYRQQPGQSLTLIATANQGSEATYESGFVIDKFPISRPNLTFSTLTVSNMSPEDSSIYLCSWFSGNTIYFGEGSWLTVV.

This chain links TRBV14 with TRBJ1-2; 7 bases agree with TRBD1. The V gene's germline CDR1 is SGHDN and CDR2 FVKESK. The CDR3 spans 15 residues. The V and J ends lost 1 base and 2 bases, in that order; junction bases with no gene match: 4. CDR3 sequence reads: CASSQGDSLNYGYTF. The CDR3, as DNA: TGTGCCAGCAGCCAAGGGGACAGCCTGAACTATGGCTACACCTTC.

The sample holds one count of this clonotype. The chain links TRBV10-3 to TRBJ1-4; D remains ambiguous. CDR3 length equals 15 residues. The V gene lost 4 bases and the J gene lost 3 bases, with 12 bases spanning the gap. Germline CDR1 is ENHRY and CDR2 is SYGVKD. The CDR3 here is CAISAGVRANEKLFF. DNA for the CDR3: TGTGCCATCAGTGCCGGGGTTCGGGCTAATGAAAAACTGTTTTTT.

The chain recombines TRBV7-9 with TRBJ2-5, with D possibly matching TRBD1 (6 bases). Germline V gene sequence: CDR1 SEHNR, CDR2 FQNEAQ (reference sequence). The CDR3 consists of 14 residues. Between the trimmed V and J ends, which lost 0 bases and 3 bases, there was a span of 8 bases. The DNA for the CDR3 is TGTGCCAGCAGCTTAGCCCAGGGGAAAGAGACCCAGTACTTC. Amino acid sequence: CASSLAQGKETQYF.

The chain uses TRBV20-1 and TRBJ2-3; maybe TRBD2 (6 bases). The germline gives CDR1 DFQATT, CDR2 SNEGSKA (reference sequence). This CDR3 contains 14 residues. Between the trimmed V and J ends, which lost 3 bases and 2 bases, there was a span of 12 bases. DNA of the CDR3: TGCAGTGCTAGGGTCCCGGGGGACACAGATACGCAGTATTTT. Its protein is CSARVPGDTDTQYF.

This clonotype was counted once. This chain connects TRBV28 to TRBJ2-1; 8 nucleotides align to TRBD1. Germline V gene lookup returns CDR1 MDHEN and CDR2 SYDVKM. The V gene end was trimmed by 2 bases and the J gene end by 5 bases; junction bases not matched to a gene: 5. The length of the CDR3 is 15 residues. CDR3 residues: CASSLRDRFHNEQFF. The CDR3 DNA follows: TGTGCCAGCAGTTTACGGGACAGGTTCCACAATGAGCAGTTCTTC. Full variable domain (remainder filled in from reference TRBV28 and TRBJ2-1): DVKVTQSSRYLVKRTGEKVFLECVQDMDHENMFWYRQDPGLGLRLIYFSYDVKMKEKGDIPEGYSVSREKKERFSLILESASTNQTSMYLCASSLRDRFHNEQFFGPGTRLTVL.

This chain connects TRBV10-3 to TRBJ2-4; D ambiguous. The tail of the sequence fits TRBJ2-7 better, so the J call may be wrong. The CDR3 is 14 amino acids. Germline loops: CDR1 ENHRY, CDR2 SYGVKD. CDR3 residues: CAIRRTVARDEQYF. In nucleotides, the CDR3 is TGTGCCATCAGGCGGACGGTGGCGCGCGACGAGCAGTACTTC.

This clonotype was seen a handful of times. The rearrangement joins TRBV27 to TRBJ2-5; D uncertain. This CDR3 region has 12 residues. CDR1 and CDR2 from the germline V gene are MNHEY and SMNVEV (reference sequence). Trimming took off 4 bases at V and 5 bases at J, with 8 bases between the two ends. CDR3 sequence: CASSSEGETQYF. CDR3 nucleotides: TGTGCCAGCAGTTCCGAAGGGGAGACCCAGTACTTC.

The gene calls are TRBV12-3 or TRBV12-4 and TRBJ2-4; D possibly matches TRBD1 or TRBD2 (7 bases each). The J call could be wrong; TRBJ2-7 is a better fit for the DNA end. The CDR3 covers 13 residues. The CDR3 loop reads CASGVQGGYEQYF. The CDR3 nucleotides are TGTGCCAGCGGGGTGCAGGGGGGGTACGAGCAGTACTTC.

The chain uses TRBV18 and TRBJ2-1; D is uncertain. The CDR3 totals 15 residues. With 0 bases removed from V and 7 bases from J, the gap between germline ends came to 13 bases. Germline V gene sequence: CDR1 KGHSH, CDR2 LQKENI. CDR3 DNA sequence: TGTGCCAGCTCACCACCGGAGTCCCTAGGTAATGAGCAGTTCTTC. Its translation: CASSPPESLGNEQFF.

This clonotype was detected many times. Here the CDR3 DNA reads TGTGCCAGCAGCCCCAACAGGGGGGGCTCTGGGGCCAACGTCCTGACTTTC. Encoded protein: CASSPNRGGSGANVLTF. The chain employs TRBV12-3 or TRBV12-4 and TRBJ2-6; possibly TRBD1 for D (8 bases). Trimming left V 6 bases short and J 0 bases short, with 15 bases between. The CDR3 loop spans 17 amino acids.